Here is one T cell receptor beta chain with its context. Its target is not known. This specimen belongs to a study of Ad26.COV2.S vaccination and SARS-CoV-2 variants. The study's findings and limits: Spike-specific TCR breadth in vaccine recipients exceeded that seen in placebo recipients.

Documented treatment: 15 to 20 received Ad26.COV2.S at low or high dose, single or two shots; several received placebo; per-sample allocation not given. Sampling was done on day 63 after the first vaccine or placebo injection. Method: immunoSEQ multiplex PCR; TCRdb's copy keeps in-frame clones and lacks some. The profile covers 500,000 or so clones, with roughly nine tenths appearing a single time and 10% to 15% taken by the ten largest. This CDR3 comprises 16 residues. Per germline, CDR1 SGHAT and CDR2 FQNNGV. The junction had 8 bases not matched to a gene; V was cut back by 4 bases and J by 3 bases.

This sequence was found in a person between 18 and 60 years old who received the Ad26.COV2.S COVID-19 vaccine or a placebo. The material sequenced was peripheral blood, taken in a trial of Ad26.COV2.S vaccine versus placebo. V is TRBV11-2 and J is TRBJ1-2; 10 bases align to TRBD1. The CDR3 region has the DNA TGTGCCAGCAGCTACTTGACAGGGGGCGGGCACTATGGCTACACCTTC. Its translation: CASSYLTGGGHYGYTF. Together with reference TRBV11-2 and TRBJ1-2, the CDR3 gives the full variable domain: EAGVAQSPRYKIIEKRQSVAFWCNPISGHATLYWYQQILGQGPKLLIQFQNNGVVDDSQLPKDRFSAERLKGVDSTLKIQPAKLEDSAVYLCASSYLTGGGHYGYTFGSGTRLTVV.